Following are 11 T cell receptor beta chains from one sample sequenced in a study of T cells in localized non-small cell lung cancer. Using immunoSEQ multiplex PCR, the repertoire was profiled, and TCRdb retains in-frame clones only, with some absent. The data show under 60,000 clones, 75% to 90% seen once. This sample comprised peripheral blood, obtained before any cancer treatment. The receptors here all came from a male donor older than 55 with stage III squamous cell lung carcinoma.

Points on this clone: This same CDR3 is encoded by further DNA sequences in the sample. The V call is TRBV4-1, the J call TRBJ1-2, with TRBD1 as a possible D gene (5 bases). The CDR3 sequence is 16 residues long. Per germline, CDR1 MGHRA and CDR2 YSYEKL. V was trimmed by 0 bases and J by 8 bases, leaving 19 bases between them. This CDR3 is CASSQDPGTVLEGYTF. The CDR3 region has the DNA TGCGCCAGCAGCCAAGATCCCGGGACCGTCCTTGAGGGCTACACCTTC.

The chain recombines TRBV5-1 with TRBJ2-5; TRBD1 matches at 10 bases. J lost 3 bases, V lost 7 bases, and 6 bases had no gene match. The CDR3 sequence is 14 residues long. CDR1 SGHRS and CDR2 YFSETQ come from the germline V gene. The CDR3, as DNA: TGCGCCAGCGGGAGGGACAGGGGAAAAGAGACCCAGTACTTC. It translates to CASGRDRGKETQYF.

The chain uses TRBV14 and TRBJ2-7; the match to TRBD1 covers 10 bases. Germline V gives CDR1 SGHDN, CDR2 FVKESK. CDR3 length: 15 residues. Trimming removed 4 bases from V and 3 bases from J; junction bases left unmatched: 6. CDR3 sequence reads: CASSPSDRGLYEQYF. The CDR3 DNA reads as TGTGCCAGCAGCCCTTCCGACAGGGGGCTCTACGAGCAGTACTTC. Combining the CDR3 with reference TRBV14 and TRBJ2-7 gives the whole variable domain EAGVTQFPSHSVIEKGQTVTLRCDPISGHDNLYWYRRVMGKEIKFLLHFVKESKQDESGMPNNRFLAERTGGTYSTLKVQPAELEDSGVYFCASSPSDRGLYEQYFGPGTRLTVT.

The chain is built from TRBV19 and TRBJ2-3; TRBD1 might be the D (6 bases). V was shortened by 4 bases and J by 0 bases, with 11 bases between the two germline ends. The CDR3 has 15 residues. The V gene's germline CDR1 is LNHDA and CDR2 SQIVND (reference sequence). CDR3 coding DNA: TGTGCCAGTAGTAGACTGGGGGCTAGCACAGATACGCAGTATTTT. Its protein product is CASSRLGASTDTQYF.

The chain combines TRBV7-6 with TRBJ2-5, with 8 nucleotides matching TRBD1. With the DNA end fitting TRBJ2-7 better, the J assignment may be wrong. The CDR3 is 15 amino acids. The germline CDR1 and CDR2 sequences are SGHVS and FNYEAQ. CDR3 in DNA: TGTGCCAGCAGCTTAAGAGCGCAGGGGGCTAACGAGCAGTACTTC. This gives the protein CASSLRAQGANEQYF.

CDR3 amino acids: CASSLGQIRYNEQFF. CDR3 bases: TGTGCCAGCAGTTTGGGACAGATTAGATACAATGAGCAGTTCTTC. V and J are TRBV27 and TRBJ2-1, with 7 bases identical to TRBD1. Trimming removed 3 bases from V and 4 bases from J; junction bases left unmatched: 6. The CDR3 is made up of 15 amino acids. Germline V lookup: CDR1 MNHEY, CDR2 SMNVEV (reference sequence).

The chain is built from TRBV5-4 and TRBJ2-1; D call uncertain. This CDR3 spans 14 amino acids. The V end was cut by 4 bases, the J end by 2 bases, with 10 bases between. Germline values: CDR1 SGHNT, CDR2 YYREEE (reference sequence). The CDR3 reads CASSGMSAYNEQFF. Here the CDR3 DNA reads TGTGCCAGCAGCGGGATGTCAGCCTACAATGAGCAGTTCTTC.

V is TRBV19 and J is TRBJ2-1; TRBD2 matches at 7 bases. Germline assignment: CDR1 LNHDA and CDR2 SQIVND (reference sequence). The CDR3 covers 15 residues. V lost 5 bases and J lost 7; bases outside the gene matches: 11. As DNA, the CDR3 is TGTGCCAGTAGTTCCTATAGCGGGCTTTTAAATGAGCAGTTCTTC. Translating gives CASSSYSGLLNEQFF.

This clone was picked up a small number of times. The genes are TRBV7-8 and TRBJ2-2; D is possibly TRBD1 or TRBD2 (6 bases each). The V gene's germline CDR1 is SGHVS and CDR2 FQNEAQ. The CDR3 length is 14 residues. Trimming stripped 3 bases from V and 7 bases from J, with 12 bases between. In DNA form, the CDR3 reads TGTGCCAGCAGCTTCCGGGGGCTCGGCGGGGAGCTGTTTTTT. This sequence encodes CASSFRGLGGELFF.

The chain is built from TRBV4-3 and TRBJ2-1; TRBD2 aligns across 12 bases. The germline V gene has CDR1 LGHNA and CDR2 YSLEER. The CDR3 has 19 amino acids. After removal of 0 bases from V and 0 bases from J, the junction contained 6 bases not matched to a gene. The CDR3 reads CASSQDPTSGGLSYNEQFF. The CDR3 DNA sequence: TGCGCCAGCAGCCAAGATCCGACTAGCGGGGGCCTCTCCTACAATGAGCAGTTCTTC.

The gene calls are TRBV14 and TRBJ1-1; TRBD1 matches at 7 bases. The germline V gene encodes CDR1 SGHDN and CDR2 FVKESK. Germline trimming cut 4 bases from V and 0 bases from J; bases unmatched to any gene: 5. The CDR3 loop spans 15 amino acids. The chain's CDR3 is CASSLRTGMNTEAFF. CDR3 in DNA: TGTGCCAGCAGCCTACGGACAGGAATGAACACTGAAGCTTTCTTT.